What follows are 12 T cell receptor beta chains derived from one specimen sequenced in a study of OX40 agonist ivuxolimab in advanced cancers. The assay was immunoSEQ multiplex PCR, and TCRdb's table has in-frame clones only and misses some. Among some 100,000 clones listed, approximately 80% were seen once. Sample: CD4+ or CD8+ T cells sorted from blood, taken in a trial of the OX40 agonist ivuxolimab. Every receptor here comes from an adult with an advanced solid tumor such as melanoma, head and neck, liver or kidney cancer.

V and J are TRBV27 and TRBJ2-1; D perhaps matches TRBD1 (5 bases). The CDR3 totals 14 residues. V dropped 4 bases and J dropped 3 bases, with 10 bases sitting between them. Per germline, CDR1 MNHEY and CDR2 SMNVEV (reference sequence). CDR3 sequence: CASSSGSYYNEQFF. The CDR3 DNA reads TGTGCCAGCAGTTCAGGGTCGTACTACAATGAGCAGTTCTTC.

V gene TRBV5-1 combines with J gene TRBJ1-3, with D uncertain. The CDR3 is 14 residues long. Germline V gene lookup returns CDR1 SGHRS and CDR2 YFSETQ. Trimming removed 0 bases from V and 4 bases from J, with 8 bases in between. CDR3 region: CASSLGIDGNTIYF. CDR3 sequence (DNA): TGCGCCAGCAGCTTGGGTATAGACGGAAACACCATATATTTT.

The chain recombines TRBV2 with TRBJ2-5; D is uncertain. V was trimmed by 7 bases and J by 1 base, leaving 10 bases between them. The CDR3 covers 13 residues. The V gene's germline CDR1 is SNHLY and CDR2 FYNNEI. CDR3: CASTRRSQETQYF. The CDR3 DNA sequence: TGTGCCAGCACCCGACGGAGCCAAGAGACCCAGTACTTC.

The V gene is TRBV10-3, the J gene TRBJ2-7, with TRBD1 matching over 7 bases. This CDR3 is built from 14 residues. The J segment lost 1 base and the V segment lost 4 bases, leaving 4 bases of the junction unmatched. Germline V gene lookup returns CDR1 ENHRY and CDR2 SYGVKD. The DNA of the CDR3 is TGTGCCATCAGTGGTCGGGACAGTTCCTACGAGCAGTACTTC. Translation: CAISGRDSSYEQYF.

This clone was counted only a few times. The rearrangement uses TRBV10-3 and TRBJ1-3, with a possible D match to TRBD1 (6 bases). CDR1 and CDR2 (germline): ENHRY, SYGVKD. CDR3 length: 13 amino acids. V was pared by 7 bases and J by 2 bases, with 9 bases between. The CDR3 nucleotides read TGTGCCATCACGGGGGGGCCTGGAAACACCATATATTTT. It translates to CAITGGPGNTIYF.

This chain uses TRBV29-1 with TRBJ2-1; no firm D call. The CDR3 is made up of 12 amino acids. Germline V gene data show CDR1 as SQVTM and CDR2 as ANQGSEA. V lost 3 bases to trimming and J lost 6 bases, with 9 bases between them. The CDR3 coding sequence is TGCAGCGTTGAGAGGCCAATCAATGAGCAGTTCTTC. The encoded protein is CSVERPINEQFF.

The J gene is TRBJ1-3, the V gene TRBV7-9; 8 positions match TRBD1. The V gene end was trimmed by 4 bases and the J gene end by 3 bases; junction bases not matched to a gene: 2. Germline CDR1 and CDR2: SEHNR and FQNEAQ (reference sequence). This CDR3 contains 14 residues. Here the CDR3 DNA reads TGTGCCAGCAGCTCCACAGGGGGTGGAAACACCATATATTTT. The encoded protein is CASSSTGGGNTIYF.

The V gene is TRBV11-3, the J gene TRBJ2-2, with a weak D call TRBD1 (5 bases). The germline gives CDR1 SGHNT, CDR2 YENEEA. The CDR3 loop spans 17 amino acids. The ends were cut back, 1 base at V and 0 bases at J, with 12 bases in the middle. The CDR3 sequence: CASSLAPLGPNTGELFF. The DNA for the CDR3 is TGTGCCAGCAGCTTAGCCCCCTTGGGGCCGAACACCGGGGAGCTGTTTTTT.

The J gene is TRBJ1-1, the V gene TRBV9, with D tentatively TRBD1 (6 bases). The CDR3 totals 16 residues. Trimming stripped 4 bases from V and 4 bases from J, with 20 bases between. Germline-derived CDR1 and CDR2 are SGDLS and YYNGEE. CDR3 nucleotides: TGTGCCAGCAGCCCCCGACAGGCCCCCGGCGGCACTGAAGCTTTCTTT. This gives the protein CASSPRQAPGGTEAFF.

The DNA of the CDR3 is TGTGCTAGTGGTTTAGGAGGGCCCCCCTACGAGCAGTACTTC. This codes for CASGLGGPPYEQYF. This sequence joins TRBV12-5 and TRBJ2-7; tentatively, D is TRBD2 (6 bases). The CDR3 extends over 14 amino acids. CDR1 and CDR2 (germline): LGHNT, FRNRAP. Trimming took 3 bases from V and 2 from J, leaving 11 bases between them.

Only one count was recorded for this clone. The V gene is TRBV7-9, the J gene TRBJ2-1; D remains ambiguous. The CDR3 has 12 amino acids. From germline, CDR1 is SEHNR and CDR2 FQNEAQ (reference sequence). V was cut by 5 bases and J by 3 bases, with 5 bases left in between. The DNA of the CDR3 is TGTGCCAGCAGCGCCGACTACAATGAGCAGTTCTTC. Translating gives CASSADYNEQFF.

The V and J genes are TRBV2 and TRBJ2-7; D tentatively fits TRBD1 or TRBD2 (5 bases each). CDR3 size: 13 residues. The germline V gene has CDR1 SNHLY and CDR2 FYNNEI. Trimming shortened V by 6 bases and J by 4 bases, and 13 bases separated the two germline ends. CDR3 coding DNA: TGTGCCAGCAGGGGGGAGAATAGGTACGAGCAGTACTTC. It encodes CASRGENRYEQYF.